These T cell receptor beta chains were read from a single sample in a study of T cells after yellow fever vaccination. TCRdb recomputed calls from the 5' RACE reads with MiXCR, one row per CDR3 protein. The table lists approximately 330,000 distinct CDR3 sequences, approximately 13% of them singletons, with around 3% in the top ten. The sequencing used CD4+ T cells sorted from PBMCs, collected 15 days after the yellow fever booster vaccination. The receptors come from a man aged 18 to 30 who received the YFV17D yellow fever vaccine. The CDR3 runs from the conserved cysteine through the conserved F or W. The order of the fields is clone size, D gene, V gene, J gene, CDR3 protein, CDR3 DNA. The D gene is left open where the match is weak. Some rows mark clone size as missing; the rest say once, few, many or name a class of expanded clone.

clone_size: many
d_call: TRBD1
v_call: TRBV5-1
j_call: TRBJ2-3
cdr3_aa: CASSSTGGPDTQYF
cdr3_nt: TGCGCCAGCAGCTCAACAGGGGGTCCAGATACGCAGTATTTT

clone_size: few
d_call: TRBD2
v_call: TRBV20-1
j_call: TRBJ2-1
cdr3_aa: CSARERGKRSYNEQFF
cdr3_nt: TGCAGTGCTAGAGAGCGGGGGAAAAGGTCCTACAATGAGCAGTTCTTC

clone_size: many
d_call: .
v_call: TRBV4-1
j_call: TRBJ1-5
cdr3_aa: CASSQATVGLDRPNQPQHF
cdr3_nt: TGCGCCAGCAGCCAAGCCACGGTCGGGCTTGACAGACCCAATCAGCCCCAGCATTTT

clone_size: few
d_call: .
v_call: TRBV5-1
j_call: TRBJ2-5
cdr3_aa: CASSDKETQYF
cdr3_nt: TGCGCCAGCAGCGATAAAGAGACCCAGTACTTC

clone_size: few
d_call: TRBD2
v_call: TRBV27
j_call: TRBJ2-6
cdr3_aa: CASGKTSGGSGANVLTF
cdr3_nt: TGTGCCAGCGGCAAAACTAGCGGGGGCTCTGGGGCCAACGTCCTGACTTTC

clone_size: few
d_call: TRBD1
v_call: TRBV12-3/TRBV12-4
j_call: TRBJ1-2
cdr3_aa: CASSLAQGVNYGYTF
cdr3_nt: TGTGCCAGCAGTTTAGCGCAGGGGGTGAACTATGGCTACACCTTC

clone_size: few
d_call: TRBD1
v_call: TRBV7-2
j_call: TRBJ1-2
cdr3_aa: CASSFYAGGYGYTF
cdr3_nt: TGTGCCAGCAGCTTTTACGCAGGGGGCTATGGCTACACCTTC

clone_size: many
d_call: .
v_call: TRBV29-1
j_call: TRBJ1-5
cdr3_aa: CSAQWDSNQPQHF
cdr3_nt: TGCAGCGCCCAATGGGATAGCAATCAGCCCCAGCATTTT

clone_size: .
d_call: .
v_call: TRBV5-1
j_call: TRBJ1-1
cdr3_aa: CASSPTGIWANTEAFF
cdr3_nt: TGCGCCAGCAGCCCAACGGGGATTTGGGCAAACACTGAAGCTTTCTTT

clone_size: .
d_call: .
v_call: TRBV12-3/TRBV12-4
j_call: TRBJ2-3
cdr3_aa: CASSLGQSDTQYF
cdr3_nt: TGTGCCAGCAGTCTAGGACAGTCAGATACGCAGTATTTT